One sample yielded the 18 T cell receptor beta chains listed below, sequenced in a study of Graves' ophthalmopathy and Graves' hyperthyroidism. RNA transcripts were the template, and TCR beta CDR3 regions were amplified from them. Amplification began with first-round RT-PCR using HTBI primers, then second-round multiplex PCR was performed. Each CDR3 protein is one row after TCRdb ran MiXCR on the multiplex PCR reads. The repertoire holds hundreds of thousands of distinct CDR3 sequences, with under 25% as singletons. The specimen was peripheral blood. All receptors derive from a woman aged 18 to 35 with stable Graves' hyperthyroidism.

This clonotype was observed at least ten times. This sequence joins TRBV2 and TRBJ2-2; D uncertain. Trimming took off 11 bases at V and 4 bases at J, with 14 bases between the two ends. Germline CDR1 is SNHLY and CDR2 is FYNNEI. The CDR3 covers 13 residues. The CDR3 protein is CADSVVPTGELFF. The DNA of the CDR3 is TGTGCCGACTCGGTAGTTCCCACCGGGGAGCTGTTTTTT.

This clonotype was seen repeatedly, ten times or more. This chain connects TRBV25-1 to TRBJ2-7, with 9 bases aligning to TRBD1. CDR1 is MGHDK and CDR2 is SYGVNS in the germline V gene. The V gene end was trimmed by 3 bases and the J gene end by 4 bases; junction bases not matched to a gene: 7. CDR3 size: 15 residues. The CDR3 loop reads CASSDKGTGLYEQYF. The CDR3 nucleotides are TGTGCCAGCAGTGACAAGGGGACAGGGTTATACGAGCAGTACTTC.

The chain carries TRBV27 and TRBJ2-5, with TRBD1 as a possible D gene (6 bases). The J call is doubtful: the DNA matches TRBJ2-7 better. Germline CDR1 reads MNHEY; CDR2 reads SMNVEV (reference sequence). The CDR3 runs 14 residues. The CDR3 spells CASSSADRLYEQYF. The CDR3 coding sequence is TGTGCCAGCAGTTCAGCGGACAGATTATACGAGCAGTACTTC.

This clonotype was detected many times. This chain uses TRBV19 with TRBJ1-2; D perhaps matches TRBD1 (5 bases). The V gene's germline CDR1 is LNHDA and CDR2 SQIVND (reference sequence). V lost 4 bases to trimming and J lost 3 bases, with 21 bases between them. This CDR3 has 17 amino acids. CDR3 protein: CASSTLGRGQRDYGYTF. CDR3 nucleotide sequence: TGTGCCAGTAGTACCCTGGGTCGGGGCCAGCGGGACTATGGCTACACCTTC.

The chain couples TRBV12-3 or TRBV12-4 to TRBJ2-5; D is perhaps TRBD2 (5 bases). The CDR3 runs to 13 residues. Trimming shortened V by 7 bases and J by 3 bases, and 12 bases separated the two germline ends. The CDR3 coding sequence is TGTGCCAGCATCAAAGGGAGTGAAGAGACCCAGTACTTC. This gives the protein CASIKGSEETQYF.

A word on this clonotype: A much larger clonotype is one base distant, so this may be a read error. The rearrangement links TRBV6-5 to TRBJ2-4, with D perhaps matching TRBD1 or TRBD2 (5 bases each). V was trimmed by 4 bases and J by 4 bases, leaving 17 bases between them. Germline loops: CDR1 MNHEY, CDR2 SVGAGI. CDR3 length: 16 amino acids. The CDR3 loop reads CASSSTTRGRKNIQYF. As DNA, the CDR3 is TGTGCCAGCAGTTCCACAACCCGGGGCAGAAAAAACATTCAGTACTTC.

A few counts support this clonotype. V usage is TRBV12-3 or TRBV12-4 and J usage is TRBJ1-1; TRBD1 aligns across 11 bases. This CDR3 is 16 amino acids long. With 8 bases clipped from V and 4 bases from J, the junction kept 12 bases outside the gene matches. The CDR3 loop reads CASRNPLGQGATEAFF. CDR3 in DNA: TGTGCCAGCCGTAACCCCCTAGGACAGGGGGCCACTGAAGCTTTCTTT.

This clonotype was found many times. This chain links TRBV6-4 with TRBJ2-7; 8 bases fit TRBD2. Germline V gives CDR1 MRHNA, CDR2 SNTAGT. CDR3 size: 14 residues. The V segment lost 5 bases and the J segment 0 bases; nucleotides outside the gene matches: 3. CDR3 nucleotides: TGTGCCAGCAGTCGGGGGGGGACCTCCTACGAGCAGTACTTC. This encodes CASSRGGTSYEQYF.

The V and J genes are TRBV12-3 or TRBV12-4 and TRBJ1-1, with D perhaps TRBD1 (5 bases). Trimming removed 5 bases from V and 5 bases from J, with 12 bases in between. This CDR3 is 13 amino acids long. DNA of the CDR3: TGTGCCAGCAGTCAGGGAAGAGAGACTGAAGCTTTCTTT. Protein product: CASSQGRETEAFF.

This clonotype showed up many times. This chain connects TRBV12-3 or TRBV12-4 to TRBJ1-2; D gene ambiguous. The V end lost 3 bases, the J end lost 6 bases, and 11 bases lay between the germline ends. This CDR3 comprises 13 residues. CDR3 amino acids: CASSFRISNGYTF. CDR3 sequence (DNA): TGTGCCAGCAGTTTTCGCATTTCGAATGGCTACACCTTC.

This clonotype was seen many times. This chain joins TRBV20-1 and TRBJ2-7; the D gene is possibly TRBD2 (5 bases). The ends were cut back, 4 bases at V and 2 bases at J, with 12 bases in the middle. This CDR3 comprises 13 residues. The germline gives CDR1 DFQATT, CDR2 SNEGSKA (reference sequence). CDR3: CSATGVGAYEQYF. In DNA form, the CDR3 reads TGCAGTGCTACCGGCGTGGGAGCCTACGAGCAGTACTTC.

On this clonotype itself: The conserved phenylalanine or tryptophan normally closing the CDR3 is absent here, so this likely arose from a read error. J is TRBJ1-1 and V is TRBV15; D is ambiguous. Germline V CDR1 and CDR2: LNHNV, YYDKDF (reference sequence). This CDR3 has 14 residues. V was trimmed by 1 base and J by 3 bases, leaving 9 bases between them. CDR3 region: CATSRGLLHTEAFL. CDR3 DNA sequence: TGTGCCACCAGCAGAGGTTTACTGCACACTGAAGCTTTCCTT.

This clonotype was seen many times. An end of the junction differs from the germline gene, which may be a read error. V and J are TRBV7-2 and TRBJ2-3; D might be TRBD2 (6 bases). In germline, CDR1 is SGHTA, CDR2 FQGNSA. This CDR3 is 15 amino acids long. The CDR3 loop reads CASSLAHTITDTQYF. In DNA, the CDR3 is TGTGCCAGCAGCCTAGCGCACACCATCACAGATACGCAGTATTTT.

In its sample, this clonotype was seen a few times. The chain carries TRBV29-1 and TRBJ2-7; tentative D call: TRBD1 (5 bases). There are 14 residues in the CDR3. V lost 4 bases to trimming and J lost 4 bases, with 17 bases between them. Germline V lookup: CDR1 SQVTM, CDR2 ANQGSEA. The CDR3 DNA is TGCAGCGTTGGGTCAGGGCCAAATCCATACGAGCAGTACTTC. It translates to CSVGSGPNPYEQYF.

This clonotype was seen ten or more times. J is TRBJ2-7 and V is TRBV19; weak D call: TRBD2 (5 bases). V dropped 7 bases and J dropped 6 bases, with 19 bases sitting between them. In germline, CDR1 is LNHDA, CDR2 SQIVND (reference sequence). The CDR3 consists of 14 residues. The CDR3, as DNA: TGTGCCAGTAAGCCCCTCTCTACTCGGGGCGAGCAGTACTTC. Translating it yields CASKPLSTRGEQYF.

In its sample, this clonotype was seen many times. The chain links TRBV24-1 to TRBJ2-5, with 7 positions matching TRBD1. The CDR3 contains 17 residues. The junction had 10 bases not matched to a gene; V was cut back by 1 base and J by 3 bases. CDR1 is KGHDR, CDR2 SFDVKD, per germline. In DNA form, the CDR3 reads TGTGCCACCAGTGATTTAACCGCCGGACAGGATGAAGAGACCCAGTACTTC. Translated: CATSDLTAGQDEETQYF.

Many counts were recorded for this clonotype. The chain carries TRBV2 and TRBJ2-7; D unclear. CDR3 size: 14 residues. CDR1 and CDR2 from the germline V gene are SNHLY and FYNNEI. V was trimmed by 1 base and J by 1 base, leaving 8 bases between them. DNA of the CDR3: TGTGCCAGCAGTGAAGATAGGTCTTCCTACGAGCAGTACTTC. This sequence encodes CASSEDRSSYEQYF.

In its sample, this clonotype was seen many times. This chain connects TRBV5-1 to TRBJ2-5; a possible D gene is TRBD1 (5 bases). The V end lost 1 base, the J end lost 2 bases, and 9 bases lay between the germline ends. CDR1 and CDR2 (germline): SGHRS, YFSETQ. The CDR3 loop spans 14 amino acids. The chain's CDR3 is CASSLFREQETQYF. The CDR3 region has the DNA TGCGCCAGCAGCTTGTTCAGGGAACAAGAGACCCAGTACTTC.